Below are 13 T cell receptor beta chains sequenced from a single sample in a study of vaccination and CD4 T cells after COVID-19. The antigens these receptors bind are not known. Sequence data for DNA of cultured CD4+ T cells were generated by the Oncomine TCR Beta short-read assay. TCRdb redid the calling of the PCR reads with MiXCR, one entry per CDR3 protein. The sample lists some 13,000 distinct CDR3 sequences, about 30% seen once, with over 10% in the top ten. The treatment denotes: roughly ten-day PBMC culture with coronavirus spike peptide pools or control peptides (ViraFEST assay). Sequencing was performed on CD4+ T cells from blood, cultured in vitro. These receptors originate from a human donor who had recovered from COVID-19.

DNA for the CDR3: TGTGCCAGCAGCCCGGGGACAGGTGGGAATAGGGGCACAGATACGCAGTATTTT. It translates to CASSPGTGGNRGTDTQYF. The chain is built from TRBV7-9 and TRBJ2-3; 8 bases match TRBD1. This CDR3 has 18 residues. CDR1 is SEHNR, CDR2 FQNEAQ, per germline (reference sequence). Losses at the gene ends were 5 bases for V and 1 base for J; bases not matched to a gene: 14.

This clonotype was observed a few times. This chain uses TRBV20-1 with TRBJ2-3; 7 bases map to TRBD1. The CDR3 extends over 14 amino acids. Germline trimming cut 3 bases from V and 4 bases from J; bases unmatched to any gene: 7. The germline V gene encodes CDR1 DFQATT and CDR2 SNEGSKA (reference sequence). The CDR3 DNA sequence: TGCAGTGCTAGGAATCCAGGGGGTGCAGATACGCAGTATTTT. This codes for CSARNPGGADTQYF.

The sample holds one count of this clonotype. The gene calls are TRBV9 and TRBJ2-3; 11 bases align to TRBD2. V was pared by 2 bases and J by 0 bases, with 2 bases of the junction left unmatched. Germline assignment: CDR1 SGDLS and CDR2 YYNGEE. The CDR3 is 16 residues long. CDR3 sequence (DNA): TGTGCCAGCAGCGTGGGACTAGCGGCTAGCACAGATACGCAGTATTTT. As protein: CASSVGLAASTDTQYF.

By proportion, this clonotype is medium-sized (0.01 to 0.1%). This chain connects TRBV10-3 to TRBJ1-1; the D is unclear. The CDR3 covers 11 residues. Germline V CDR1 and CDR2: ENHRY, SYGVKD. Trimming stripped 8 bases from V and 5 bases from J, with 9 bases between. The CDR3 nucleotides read TGTGCCATCTCTAGAGGGACTGAAGCTTTCTTT. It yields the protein CAISRGTEAFF.

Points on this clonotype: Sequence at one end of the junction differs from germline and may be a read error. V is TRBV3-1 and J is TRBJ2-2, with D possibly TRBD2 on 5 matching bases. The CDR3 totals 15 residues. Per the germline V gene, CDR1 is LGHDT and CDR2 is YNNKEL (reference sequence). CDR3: CASSTRSGNSGELFF. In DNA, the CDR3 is TGTGCCAGCAGCACCCGTTCGGGGAACTCCGGGGAGCTGTTTTTT.

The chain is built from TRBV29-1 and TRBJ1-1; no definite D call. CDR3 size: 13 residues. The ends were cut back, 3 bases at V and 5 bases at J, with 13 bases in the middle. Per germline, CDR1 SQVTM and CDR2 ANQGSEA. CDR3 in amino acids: CSVEGRGRTEAFF. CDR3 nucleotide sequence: TGCAGCGTTGAGGGTCGGGGAAGGACTGAAGCTTTCTTT.

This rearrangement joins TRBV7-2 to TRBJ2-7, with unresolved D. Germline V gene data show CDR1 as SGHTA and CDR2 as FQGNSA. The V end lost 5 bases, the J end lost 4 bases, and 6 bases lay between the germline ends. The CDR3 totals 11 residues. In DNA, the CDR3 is TGTGCCAGCAGCCCGCGTTACGAGCAGTACTTC. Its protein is CASSPRYEQYF.

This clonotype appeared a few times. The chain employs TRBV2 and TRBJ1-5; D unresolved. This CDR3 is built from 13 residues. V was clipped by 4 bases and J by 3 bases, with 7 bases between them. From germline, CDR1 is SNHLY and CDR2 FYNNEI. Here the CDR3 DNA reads TGTGCCAGCAGTGGGGCCGTCAATCAGCCCCAGCATTTT. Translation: CASSGAVNQPQHF.

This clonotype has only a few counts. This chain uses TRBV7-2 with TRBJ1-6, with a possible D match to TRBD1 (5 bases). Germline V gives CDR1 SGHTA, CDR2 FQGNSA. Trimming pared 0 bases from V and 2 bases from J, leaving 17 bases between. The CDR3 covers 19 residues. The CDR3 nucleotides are TGTGCCAGCAGCTTAGCGCGGGGGAGCCAGGGCGCCTATAATTCACCCCTCCACTTT. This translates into CASSLARGSQGAYNSPLHF.

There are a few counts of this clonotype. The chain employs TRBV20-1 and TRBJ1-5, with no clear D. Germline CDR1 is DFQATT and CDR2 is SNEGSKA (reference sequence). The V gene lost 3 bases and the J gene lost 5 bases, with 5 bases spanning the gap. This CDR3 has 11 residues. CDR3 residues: CSASSDQPQHF. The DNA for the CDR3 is TGCAGTGCTAGCTCGGATCAGCCCCAGCATTTT.

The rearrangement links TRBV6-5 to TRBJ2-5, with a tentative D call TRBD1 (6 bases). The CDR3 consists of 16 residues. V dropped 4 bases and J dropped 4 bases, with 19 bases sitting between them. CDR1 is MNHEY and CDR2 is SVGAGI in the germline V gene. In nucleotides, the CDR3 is TGTGCCAGCAGTTTACTCGGAGACAGAGGGGGAGAGACCCAGTACTTC. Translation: CASSLLGDRGGETQYF.

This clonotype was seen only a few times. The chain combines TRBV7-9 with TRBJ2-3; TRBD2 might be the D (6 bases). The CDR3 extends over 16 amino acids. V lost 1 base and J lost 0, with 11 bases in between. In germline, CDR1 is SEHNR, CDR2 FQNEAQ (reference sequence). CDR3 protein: CASSLGTGTSTDTQYF. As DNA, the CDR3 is TGTGCCAGCAGCTTAGGTACCGGGACTAGCACAGATACGCAGTATTTT.

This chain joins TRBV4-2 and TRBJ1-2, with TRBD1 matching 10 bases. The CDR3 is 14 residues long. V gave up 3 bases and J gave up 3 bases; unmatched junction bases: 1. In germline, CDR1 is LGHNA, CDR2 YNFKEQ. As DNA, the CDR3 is TGTGCCAGCAGCCACGGACAGGGGGACTATGGCTACACCTTC. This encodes CASSHGQGDYGYTF.